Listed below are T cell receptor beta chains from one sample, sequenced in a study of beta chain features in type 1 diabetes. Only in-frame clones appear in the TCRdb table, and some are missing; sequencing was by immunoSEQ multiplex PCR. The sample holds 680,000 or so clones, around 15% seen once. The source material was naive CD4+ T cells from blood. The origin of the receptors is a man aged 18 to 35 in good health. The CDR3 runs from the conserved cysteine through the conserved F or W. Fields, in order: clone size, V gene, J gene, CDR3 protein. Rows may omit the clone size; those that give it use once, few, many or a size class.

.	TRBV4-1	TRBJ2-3	CASSQVGIADTQYF
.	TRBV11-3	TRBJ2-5	CASSQTIQETQYF
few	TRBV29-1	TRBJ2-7	CSGRQVSYEQYF
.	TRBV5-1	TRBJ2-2	CASSLAGLMNTGELFF
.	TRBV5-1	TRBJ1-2	CASSPADTNYGYTF
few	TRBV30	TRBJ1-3	CAWSGPIAYTIYF
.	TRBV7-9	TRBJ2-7	CASSSRPGQGPYEQYF
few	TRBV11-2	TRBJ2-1	CASSPTYPLAGGYNEQFF
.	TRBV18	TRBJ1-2	CASSPAGSNYGYTF
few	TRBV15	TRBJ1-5	CATSRRTDNQPQHF
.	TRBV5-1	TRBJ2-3	CASSGRLSDTQYF
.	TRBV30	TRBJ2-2	CARPRGANTGELFF
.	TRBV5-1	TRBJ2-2	CASSRLAVNTGELFF
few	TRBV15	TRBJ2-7	CATSFGLTGGEQYF
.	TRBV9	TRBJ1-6	CASSTGYKNSPLHF
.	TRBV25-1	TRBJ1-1	CASSDYSADNTEAFF
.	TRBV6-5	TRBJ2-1	CAISNSVEQFF
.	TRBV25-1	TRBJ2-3	CASSLAGGPTDTQYF
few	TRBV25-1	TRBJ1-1	CASSESTARDTEAFF
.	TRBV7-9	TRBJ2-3	CASSRPPTAGGRTQYF
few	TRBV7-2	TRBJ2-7	CASSFRWGSYTYEQYF
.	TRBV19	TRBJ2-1	CASSYRNNEQFF
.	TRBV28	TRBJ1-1	CASSPQGGPMNTEAFF
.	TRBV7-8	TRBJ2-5	CASSSGAPRETQYF
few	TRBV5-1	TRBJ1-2	CASSFRDRLHF
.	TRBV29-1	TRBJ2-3	CSVVRDPSWSDTQYF